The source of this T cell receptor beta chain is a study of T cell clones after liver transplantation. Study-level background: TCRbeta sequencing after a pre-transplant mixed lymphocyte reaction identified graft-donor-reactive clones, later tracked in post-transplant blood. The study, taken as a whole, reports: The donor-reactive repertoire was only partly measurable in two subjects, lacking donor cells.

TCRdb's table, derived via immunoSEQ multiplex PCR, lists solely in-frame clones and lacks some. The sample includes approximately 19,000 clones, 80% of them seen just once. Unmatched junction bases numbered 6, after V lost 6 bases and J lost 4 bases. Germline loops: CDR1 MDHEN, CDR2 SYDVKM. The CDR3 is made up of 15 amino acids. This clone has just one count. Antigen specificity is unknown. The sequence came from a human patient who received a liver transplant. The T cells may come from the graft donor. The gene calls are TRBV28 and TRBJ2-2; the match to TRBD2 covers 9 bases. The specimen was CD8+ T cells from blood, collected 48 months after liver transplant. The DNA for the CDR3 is TGTGCCAGCAGCCCCACTAGCGGGCTCACCGGGGAGCTGTTTTTT. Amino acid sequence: CASSPTSGLTGELFF.